These 5 T cell receptor beta chains originate from one sample sequenced in a study of T-cell reconstitution after alpha-beta-depleted transplantation in children. For TCRbeta, the library was prepared with unique molecular identifiers. TCRdb re-analysed the PCR reads in MiXCR, keeping a single row per CDR3 protein. The sample shows about 200,000 distinct CDR3 sequences, about 6.6% of them seen only once. Sequenced material: PBMCs, taken before TCRalphabeta/CD19-depleted stem cell transplant. Source of these receptors: a boy aged 2-15 years with acute lymphoblastic leukemia, due to receive a stem cell transplant.

In its sample, this clonotype was seen many times. CDR3: CASSKNRDIGEQYF. The CDR3, as DNA: TGTGCCAGCAGCAAAAACAGGGATATCGGCGAGCAGTACTTC. The V and J genes are TRBV7-8 and TRBJ2-7; possibly TRBD1 for D (6 bases). Germline V gene sequence: CDR1 SGHVS, CDR2 FQNEAQ. Trimming pared 5 bases from V and 6 bases from J, leaving 17 bases between. This CDR3 region has 14 residues.

The chain links TRBV28 to TRBJ1-1, with a possible D match to TRBD1 (5 bases). The germline CDR1 and CDR2 sequences are MDHEN and SYDVKM. Between the trimmed V and J ends, which lost 5 bases and 7 bases, there was a span of 11 bases. The length of the CDR3 is 12 residues. The CDR3 loop reads CASSVLDSEAFF. The CDR3, as DNA: TGTGCCAGCAGTGTGTTAGACAGTGAAGCTTTCTTT. The whole variable domain, filled in from reference TRBV28 and TRBJ1-1, reads DVKVTQSSRYLVKRTGEKVFLECVQDMDHENMFWYRQDPGLGLRLIYFSYDVKMKEKGDIPEGYSVSREKKERFSLILESASTNQTSMYLCASSVLDSEAFFGQGTRLTVV.

This clonotype has more than one count but fewer than ten. The chain couples TRBV29-1 to TRBJ1-1; TRBD1 aligns across 9 bases. CDR3 length equals 15 residues. V was clipped by 4 bases and J by 6 bases; unmatched bases: 12. Germline CDR1 and CDR2: SQVTM and ANQGSEA. CDR3 sequence (DNA): TGCAGCGTTGGGGCCAGCGGGACAGGGTTAGCTGAAGCTTTCTTT. Residues: CSVGASGTGLAEAFF.

The chain uses TRBV5-6 and TRBJ1-2; a possible D gene is TRBD1 (5 bases). V was pared by 0 bases and J by 7 bases, with 22 bases between. CDR1 is SGHDT and CDR2 is YYEEEE in the germline V gene. This CDR3 contains 17 residues. CDR3 bases: TGTGCCAGCAGCTTGGGTGTCGGCCTCGGGACTACTGGTGGCTACACCTTC. Encoded protein: CASSLGVGLGTTGGYTF.

As for this clonotype: This is likely a read error, given that the CDR3 carries no conserved phenylalanine or tryptophan at its end. It is unclear where the CDR3 begins or ends on the DNA, so no DNA is shown, and the CDR3 is as TCRdb lists it. This chain connects TRBV2 to TRBJ1-1; the DNA was not used to check the table's D call, TRBD1. The CDR3 totals 11 residues, both ends included. The germline V gene encodes CDR1 SNHLY and CDR2 FYNNEI. The CDR3: CASSEGGQPRL.